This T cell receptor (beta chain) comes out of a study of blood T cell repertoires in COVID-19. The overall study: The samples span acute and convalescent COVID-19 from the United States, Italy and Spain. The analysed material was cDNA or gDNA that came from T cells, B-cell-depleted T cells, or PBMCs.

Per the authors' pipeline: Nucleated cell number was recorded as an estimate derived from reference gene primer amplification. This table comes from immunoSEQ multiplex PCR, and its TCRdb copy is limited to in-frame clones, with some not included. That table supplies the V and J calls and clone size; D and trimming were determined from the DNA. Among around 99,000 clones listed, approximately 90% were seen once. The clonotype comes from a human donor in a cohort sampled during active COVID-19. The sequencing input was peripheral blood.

CDR3 coding DNA: TGTGCCAGCAGCTTAGCAGACAGGGGATGGCAGTTCTTC. Residues: CASSLADRGWQFF. The V call is TRBV7-2, the J call TRBJ2-1; 8 bases are a match to TRBD1. V shed 0 bases and J 12 bases; nucleotides not matched to a gene: 4. Germline CDR1 reads SGHTA; CDR2 reads FQGNSA. The CDR3 covers 13 residues.